These T cell receptor beta chains were read from a single sample in a study of cytomegalovirus exposure and HLA in healthy donors. Method: immunoSEQ multiplex PCR; TCRdb's copy keeps in-frame clones and lacks some. The listing contains some 120,000 clones. Source material: PBMCs. The origin of the receptors is a man aged 40-49 years in good health and CMV-seronegative. The CDR3 runs from the conserved cysteine through the conserved F or W. Each record gives: J gene, D gene, V gene, CDR3 DNA, CDR3 protein. A D gene is named only where the DNA matches it firmly.

TRBJ2-2 NA TRBV11-3 TGTGCCAGCAGCCGGGGAGGGGGTTGGAACACCGGGGAGCTGTTTTTT CASSRGGGWNTGELFF
TRBJ1-4 NA TRBV7-9 TGTGCCAGCAGCTTAGAGGCAGGCCTGGATAATGAAAAACTGTTTTTT CASSLEAGLDNEKLFF
TRBJ1-1 NA TRBV29-1 TGCAGCGTTGCTAAGAACACTGAAGCTTTCTTT CSVAKNTEAFF
TRBJ2-2 TRBD1 TRBV6-5 TGTGCCAGCCGGACAGGAGAGGCATTCACCGGGGAGCTGTTTTTT CASRTGEAFTGELFF
TRBJ1-4 NA TRBV6-4 TGTGCCAGCAGCCGACGTGGAGGAAATGAAAAACTGTTTTTT CASSRRGGNEKLFF
TRBJ2-7 TRBD1 TRBV5-4 TGTGCCAGCAGCTCAGGGACAGTCTACGAGCAGTACTTC CASSSGTVYEQYF
TRBJ2-3 NA TRBV4-3 TGCGCCAGCAGCCAATCTATGGCAGATACGCAGTATTTT CASSQSMADTQYF
TRBJ1-2 TRBD1 TRBV5-1 TGCGCCAGCAGCTTGGATGGTAACAGGGGGCGAGGTGGGTCTGGCGGCTACACCTTC CASSLDGNRGRGGSGGYTF
TRBJ2-5 TRBD1 TRBV9 TGTGCCAGCAGCGAGGGGGCTCCAGAGACCCAGTACTTC CASSEGAPETQYF
TRBJ2-3 TRBD2 TRBV5-6 TGTGCCAGCAGCTGGGGGACTAGCGGGAGCACAGATACGCAGTATTTT CASSWGTSGSTDTQYF
TRBJ2-1 TRBD1 TRBV2 TGTGCCAGCAGCCTGACAGGGGGCTATGAGCAGTTCTTC CASSLTGGYEQFF
TRBJ1-1 TRBD1 TRBV5-4 TGTGCCAGCAGCTTGTCAGGGGGGAAAAACACTGAAGCTTTCTTT CASSLSGGKNTEAFF
TRBJ2-7 TRBD1 TRBV18 TGTGCCAGCTCACCTCGGACAGGGGGAGAAACGGAGCAGTACTTC CASSPRTGGETEQYF
TRBJ2-7 NA TRBV2 TGTGCCAGCAGTGTGGTGGGCTCGGAAGAGCAGTACTTC CASSVVGSEEQYF
TRBJ2-3 TRBD1 TRBV6-4 TGTGCCAGCAGTGTTGGGGACAGAGCCACAGATACGCAGTATTTT CASSVGDRATDTQYF
TRBJ1-5 NA TRBV10-3 TGTGCCATCAGTACTGGACGGCGGGACGTTGAACCCCAGCATTTT CAISTGRRDVEPQHF
TRBJ1-1 NA TRBV30 TGTGCCTGGAGTCCCCAAGGGGCGCGAGCTTTCTTT CAWSPQGARAFF
TRBJ2-7 TRBD2 TRBV6-1 TGTGCCAGCAGTGATTGGACTAGCGGGAGGCGGGGCTCCTACGAGCAGTACTTC CASSDWTSGRRGSYEQYF
TRBJ1-2 NA TRBV7-9 TGTGCCAGCAGCTTGGGCCCGAACTATGGCTACACCTTC CASSLGPNYGYTF
TRBJ2-1 NA TRBV21-1 TGTGCCAGCAGCAAAGCGCTTTTAACCCCTTTCAGACTTGGGGCCAATGAGCAGTTCTTC CASSKALLTPFRLGANEQFF
TRBJ2-7 TRBD1 TRBV2 TGTGCCAGCCGAACAGGGGGCGACTACGAGCAGTACTTC CASRTGGDYEQYF
TRBJ1-4 TRBD1 TRBV5-5 TGTGCCAGCAGCTGGCTACAGGGGCAGGGGGAAAAACTGTTTTTT CASSWLQGQGEKLFF
TRBJ1-3 NA TRBV9 TGTGCCAGCAGCGTCGGTTCCCTAAGCTCTGGAAACACCATATATTTT CASSVGSLSSGNTIYF
TRBJ1-2 TRBD1 TRBV2 TGTGCCAGCAGTGGACAGGGGCCTGCCTATGGCTACACCTTC CASSGQGPAYGYTF
TRBJ2-6 NA TRBV10-3 TGTGCCATCAGTGATAACAGGAACTCTGGGGCCAACGTCCTGACTTTC CAISDNRNSGANVLTF
TRBJ2-7 NA TRBV28 TGTGCCAGCAGTTTATCGGGGTCTAGCAACTCCTACGAGCAGTACTTC CASSLSGSSNSYEQYF
TRBJ2-1 TRBD2 TRBV28 TGTGCCAGCAGCGCCCTGCCCCCTACTAGCGCCCGTCAGTTCTTC CASSALPPTSARQFF
TRBJ2-3 NA TRBV25-1 TGTGCCAGCTCCAGGATAACGGCTAGCACAGATACGCAGTATTTT CASSRITASTDTQYF
TRBJ2-4 NA TRBV7-9 TGTGCCAGCAGCTTGGAGGGGACAGAAAACATTCAGTACTTC CASSLEGTENIQYF
TRBJ2-5 NA TRBV11-3 TGTGCCAGCAGCTTAATGGGAAGACAGGCAAAAAGGGAGACCCAGTACTTC CASSLMGRQAKRETQYF
TRBJ2-7 TRBD2 TRBV10-2 TGCGCCAGCAGTGAGTTAGGGCTAGCGGGAGGTGACTCCTACGAGCAGTACTTC CASSELGLAGGDSYEQYF
TRBJ2-1 TRBD2 TRBV6-5 TGTGCCAGCAGTTACGCCGGGAGGGTGACCGAGCAGTTCTTC CASSYAGRVTEQFF
TRBJ2-2 TRBD2 TRBV6-6 TGTGCCAGCAGTGGGACTAGCGGGATCACCGGGGAGCTGTTTTTT CASSGTSGITGELFF
TRBJ1-1 NA TRBV6-5 TGTGCCAGCAGTTACTCGATGGGCAACACTGAAGCTTTCTTT CASSYSMGNTEAFF
TRBJ2-5 NA TRBV25-1 TGTGCCAGCAGTGAACGTTCGGGGGAAGAGACCCAGTACTTC CASSERSGEETQYF
TRBJ2-5 NA TRBV30 TGTGCCTGGAGTGTAAGGGGGAGAGAGACCCAGTACTTC CAWSVRGRETQYF
TRBJ2-3 TRBD2 TRBV11-2 TGTGCCAGCAGCTTGGCTAGCGGGAGGGAGTCAGATACGCAGTATTTT CASSLASGRESDTQYF
TRBJ2-1 TRBD1 TRBV11-1 TGTGCCAGCAGCTTCGGACAGGGGGGCTCCTACAATGAGCAGTTCTTC CASSFGQGGSYNEQFF
TRBJ2-7 NA TRBV11-2 TGTGCCAGCAGCCGTCAAGGAGGCCCCTACGAGCAGTACTTC CASSRQGGPYEQYF
TRBJ2-1 NA TRBV5-1 TGCGCCAGCAGCTTGGTTCCCTCATTCGGTGAGCAGTTCTTC CASSLVPSFGEQFF
TRBJ1-5 NA TRBV6-6 TGTGCCAGCGGAGCCAATCAGCCCCAGCATTTT CASGANQPQHF
TRBJ1-3 NA TRBV29-1 TGCAGCGTTGAAGATAGGAGGGTTCGGCGGGATGGAAACACCATATATTTT CSVEDRRVRRDGNTIYF
TRBJ2-7 NA TRBV1 TGCACCAGCAGCCAAGATCATCCCAGGCCGAGCTCCTACGAGCAGTACTTC CTSSQDHPRPSSYEQYF
TRBJ1-5 TRBD1 TRBV28 TGTGCCAGCAGTTTAGATACAGGGGGAAACAATCAGCCCCAGCATTTT CASSLDTGGNNQPQHF
TRBJ1-5 TRBD1 TRBV6-6 TGTGCCAGCAGCCGTGGGACAGGGCATGGCAATCAGCCCCAGCATTTT CASSRGTGHGNQPQHF
TRBJ2-1 NA TRBV9 TGTGCCAGCAGCGTAGTGGGAGTCGCATACAATGAGCAGTTCTTC CASSVVGVAYNEQFF
TRBJ2-3 TRBD1 TRBV19 TGTGCCAGTAGTATTGGGGGGGACAGGGCAACAGATACGCAGTATTTT CASSIGGDRATDTQYF
TRBJ2-3 TRBD2 TRBV4-3 TGCGCCAGCAGCCAAGCACTAGCGGGCAATGCTGATACGCAGTATTTT CASSQALAGNADTQYF
TRBJ1-5 TRBD1 TRBV7-9 TGTGCCAGCAGCTCGCAGGGGGTTGAGCAGCCCCAGCATTTT CASSSQGVEQPQHF
TRBJ1-4 NA TRBV28 TGTGCCAGCAGTAGTACAGGGTCTTCTAATGAAAAACTGTTTTTT CASSSTGSSNEKLFF
TRBJ2-2 NA TRBV7-9 TGTGCCAGCAGCCTACAGGGTTCAGCCGGGGAGCTGTTTTTT CASSLQGSAGELFF
TRBJ2-2 NA TRBV19 TGTGCCAGTAGTATCACGGACTTCGCGAACACCGGGGAGCTGTTTTTT CASSITDFANTGELFF
TRBJ2-1 TRBD1 TRBV10-1 TGCGCCATAAAGGGGGCCCATGAGCAGTTCTTC CAIKGAHEQFF
TRBJ2-7 NA TRBV11-2 TGTGCCAGCAGGGATACTACACTTGGGTCTCTGGCGGAGCAGTACTTC CASRDTTLGSLAEQYF
TRBJ2-3 TRBD2 TRBV19 TGTGCCAGTAGCGCTAGCGGAGCAGATACGCAGTATTTT CASSASGADTQYF
TRBJ2-6 NA TRBV5-5 TGTGCCAGCAGCTTGGATCCGGGTGGGGCCAACGTCCTGACTTTC CASSLDPGGANVLTF
TRBJ1-2 TRBD1 TRBV10-3 TGTGCCATCGGAGACTCTACAGGGGGCGGCTATGGCTACACCTTC CAIGDSTGGGYGYTF
TRBJ2-7 TRBD1 TRBV28 TGTGCCGCCCAGGGGGACACCTACGAGCAGTACTTC CAAQGDTYEQYF
TRBJ2-3 NA TRBV7-9 TGTGCCAGCGGCGGAAGCGGTAGCACAGATACGCAGTATTTT CASGGSGSTDTQYF
TRBJ2-7 NA TRBV7-7 TGTGCTAGCAGCTTAGAGGGGAATAGTCTGGGCGCCCCTTACGAGCAGTACTTC CASSLEGNSLGAPYEQYF